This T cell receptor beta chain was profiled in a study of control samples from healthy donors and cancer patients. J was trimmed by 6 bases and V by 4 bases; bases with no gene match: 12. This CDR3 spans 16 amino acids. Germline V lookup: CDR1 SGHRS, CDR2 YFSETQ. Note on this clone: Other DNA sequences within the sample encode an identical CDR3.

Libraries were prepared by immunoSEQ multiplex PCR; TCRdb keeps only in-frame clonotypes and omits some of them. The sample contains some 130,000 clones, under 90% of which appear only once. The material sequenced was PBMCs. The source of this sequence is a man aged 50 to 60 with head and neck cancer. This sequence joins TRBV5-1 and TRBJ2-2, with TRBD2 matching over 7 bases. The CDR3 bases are TGCGCCAGCAGCAGGGTCGGGGGGTCGGATCCCGGGGAGCTGTTTTTT. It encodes CASSRVGGSDPGELFF.